A single T cell receptor beta chain is shown here with its context. Its specificity is not known. This sample stems from a study of post-analysis software for immune sequencing data. Study summary: Patients had relapsing-remitting, secondary progressive or progressive-relapsing multiple sclerosis; some lacked subtype.

Findings of the study overall: Among roughly 5 TRBV segments more frequent in patients than controls were TRBV5-6, TRBV5-1 and TRBV20-1. For normalized Chao1 diversity, multiple sclerosis patients scored significantly lower than controls did.

The TCR beta cDNA libraries carried unique molecular identifiers. Starting from approximately 0.95 to 9.8 million T cells, the study yielded roughly 0.5 million cDNA molecules. TCRdb ran MiXCR on the PCR reads and lists one entry per CDR3 protein. The repertoire includes approximately 160,000 distinct CDR3 sequences, roughly 30% of them detected once, and more than 1.3% sits in the top ten. CDR1 and CDR2 (germline): KGHSH, LQKENI. CDR3 length equals 16 residues. The V and J ends lost 1 base and 0 bases respectively, with 10 bases between them. The sequence derives from a girl aged 5-17 years with multiple sclerosis. The chain is built from TRBV18 and TRBJ2-1, with no clear D. Specimen: blood. CDR3 DNA sequence: TGTGCCAGCTCACCACTCCAGCGTCGCTCCTACAATGAGCAGTTCTTC. Its protein product is CASSPLQRRSYNEQFF.